The 17 T cell receptor beta chains listed next were all sequenced from one sample in a study of blood T cell repertoires in COVID-19. Assay: immunoSEQ multiplex PCR; the TCRdb copy retains only in-frame clones and omits some. The table includes about 63,000 clones, around 80% detected once. Specimen: peripheral blood. These receptor sequences come from a human donor in a cohort sampled during active COVID-19.

This chain links TRBV13 with TRBJ1-2; 12 bases line up with TRBD1. CDR3 length equals 15 residues. The germline V gene encodes CDR1 PRHDT and CDR2 FYEKMQ (reference sequence). J gave up 4 bases and V 1 base, and 1 base lay outside the gene matches. This CDR3 is CASSLEGQGAYGYTF. CDR3 in DNA: TGTGCCAGCAGCTTAGAGGGACAGGGGGCCTATGGCTACACCTTC.

This chain joins TRBV5-1 and TRBJ2-5; TRBD2 agrees at 9 bases. J was trimmed by 0 bases and V by 6 bases; bases with no gene match: 12. The germline gives CDR1 SGHRS, CDR2 YFSETQ. CDR3 length: 17 amino acids. CDR3 amino acids: CASTLGVAGAYQETQYF. CDR3 sequence (DNA): TGCGCCAGCACCTTAGGGGTAGCGGGGGCTTACCAAGAGACCCAGTACTTC.

This rearrangement joins TRBV14 to TRBJ2-1; 8 nucleotides match TRBD1. From germline, CDR1 is SGHDN and CDR2 FVKESK. The ends lost 2 bases at V and 9 bases at J; junction bases unmatched: 9. The CDR3 spans 15 residues. The CDR3 region is CASSQWAGGRGEQFF. The CDR3 region has the DNA TGTGCCAGCAGCCAATGGGCAGGGGGCAGGGGTGAGCAGTTCTTC. Supplemented by reference TRBV14 and TRBJ2-1, the full variable domain reads EAGVTQFPSHSVIEKGQTVTLRCDPISGHDNLYWYRRVMGKEIKFLLHFVKESKQDESGMPNNRFLAERTGGTYSTLKVQPAELEDSGVYFCASSQWAGGRGEQFFGPGTRLTVL.

The rearrangement joins TRBV2 to TRBJ1-3; a weak D match, TRBD1 (5 bases). Germline V gene lookup returns CDR1 SNHLY and CDR2 FYNNEI. Trimming removed 5 bases from V and 4 bases from J, with 15 bases in between. The CDR3 consists of 15 residues. The chain's CDR3 is CASSFGRGIGNTIYF. CDR3 coding DNA: TGTGCCAGCAGTTTTGGGAGGGGAATCGGAAACACCATATATTTT.

The rearrangement uses TRBV7-2 and TRBJ2-7; D is unclear. Looked up from germline, CDR1 is SGHTA and CDR2 is FQGNSA. V lost 3 bases to trimming and J lost 2 bases, with 8 bases between them. The CDR3 covers 13 residues. The CDR3 DNA reads TGTGCCAGCAGCTTTGCCAGTACCTACGAGCAGTACTTC. Amino acid sequence: CASSFASTYEQYF.

V is TRBV11-1 and J is TRBJ2-5, with 9 positions matching TRBD1. This CDR3 has 16 residues. J was trimmed by 2 bases and V by 7 bases; bases with no gene match: 11. Germline values: CDR1 SGHAT, CDR2 FQDESV (reference sequence). The CDR3 region has the DNA TGTGCCAGCACACTATCGACAGGGGGGGGTCAAGAGACCCAGTACTTC. Residues: CASTLSTGGGQETQYF.

This chain links TRBV4-1 with TRBJ2-2, with a weak D call TRBD1 (5 bases). Germline values: CDR1 MGHRA, CDR2 YSYEKL. This CDR3 has 17 amino acids. Trimming pared 4 bases from V and 5 bases from J, leaving 20 bases between. CDR3 nucleotides: TGCGCCAGCAGCCTGGTGGTCAGGCAGGGTTGGACCGGGGAGCTGTTTTTT. Protein sequence: CASSLVVRQGWTGELFF.

The chain combines TRBV2 with TRBJ1-1; no clear D. Between the trimmed V and J ends, which lost 1 base and 11 bases, there was a span of 8 bases. The germline V gene encodes CDR1 SNHLY and CDR2 FYNNEI. The CDR3 extends over 11 amino acids. CDR3 nucleotides: TGTGCCAGCAGTGAAGGAGGAGCCGCTTTCTTT. Its protein product is CASSEGGAAFF.

Only one count was recorded for this clone. The chain recombines TRBV5-8 with TRBJ1-5, with 12 bases identical to TRBD1. CDR1 and CDR2 from the germline V gene are SGHTS and YDEGEE. The CDR3 extends over 16 amino acids. The J segment lost 4 bases and the V segment lost 4 bases, leaving 6 bases of the junction unmatched. The CDR3 region is CASSRWDRGPNQPQHF. The CDR3 bases are TGTGCCAGCAGCCGGTGGGACAGGGGGCCTAATCAGCCCCAGCATTTT.

This clone was detected a few times. Compared with germline, one end of the junction differs, possibly owing to a read error. The V call is TRBV7-7, the J call TRBJ2-2, with 10 bases matching TRBD2. The germline gives CDR1 SSHAT, CDR2 FNYEAQ (reference sequence). This CDR3 contains 16 residues. The CDR3 DNA follows: TGTGCTAGCAGCCCCCTCCTAGCGGGAGTGGGCGGGGAGCTGTTTTTT. The encoded protein is CASSPLLAGVGGELFF.

The genes are TRBV7-3 and TRBJ2-5; the D gene is possibly TRBD2 (5 bases). The CDR3 is made up of 16 amino acids. Trimming took off 2 bases at V and 5 bases at J, with 18 bases between the two ends. CDR1 is SGHTA and CDR2 is FQGTGA in the germline V gene. For the CDR3, the DNA is TGTGCCAGCAGCTTAGGCTTGCGGGCTGAGGGTGAGACCCAGTACTTC. Translating gives CASSLGLRAEGETQYF.

The chain couples TRBV7-9 to TRBJ1-4; possibly TRBD1 for D (5 bases). Trimming took 5 bases from V and 7 from J, leaving 14 bases between them. The V gene's germline CDR1 is SEHNR and CDR2 FQNEAQ (reference sequence). This CDR3 region has 14 residues. Here the CDR3 reads CASSLDGRGEKLFF. The CDR3, as DNA: TGTGCCAGCAGCCTAGACGGGAGGGGTGAAAAACTGTTTTTT.

On this clone: Other DNA sequences in this specimen translate into the identical CDR3. The rearrangement joins TRBV19 to TRBJ2-4, with 9 bases aligning to TRBD1. Germline V gives CDR1 LNHDA, CDR2 SQIVND (reference sequence). CDR3 length equals 15 residues. V lost 1 base and J lost 4; bases outside the gene matches: 2. The CDR3 protein is CASSIGGTGKNIQYF. The CDR3 DNA reads as TGTGCCAGTAGTATAGGGGGGACAGGGAAAAACATTCAGTACTTC. The whole variable domain, filled in from reference TRBV19 and TRBJ2-4, reads DGGITQSPKYLFRKEGQNVTLSCEQNLNHDAMYWYRQDPGQGLRLIYYSQIVNDFQKGDIAEGYSVSREKKESFPLTVTSAQKNPTAFYLCASSIGGTGKNIQYFGAGTRLSVL.

The gene calls are TRBV12-3 or TRBV12-4 and TRBJ1-1; no definite D call. This CDR3 spans 13 amino acids. The germline V and J ends were trimmed by 5 bases and 5 bases, with 12 bases remaining between them. The CDR3 loop reads CASSPRPKTEAFF. The CDR3 nucleotides are TGTGCCAGCAGTCCGCGGCCCAAAACTGAAGCTTTCTTT.

The chain combines TRBV30 with TRBJ2-2, with a weak D call TRBD1 (6 bases). The germline V gene encodes CDR1 GTSNPN and CDR2 SVGIG (reference sequence). V lost 3 bases and J lost 7, with 18 bases in between. CDR3 length equals 15 residues. The CDR3, as DNA: TGTGCCTGGAGGTCGAGAACAGGGATTGTCGGGGAGCTGTTTTTT. Encoded protein: CAWRSRTGIVGELFF.

In its sample, this clone was seen once. J is TRBJ1-2 and V is TRBV30, with D perhaps matching TRBD1 (5 bases). The germline gives CDR1 GTSNPN, CDR2 SVGIG (reference sequence). CDR3 length: 13 residues. V was clipped by 0 bases and J by 2 bases, with 7 bases between them. The CDR3 coding sequence is TGTGCCTGGAGTGTCCGGGGGAACTATGGCTACACCTTC. The encoded protein is CAWSVRGNYGYTF.

V is TRBV5-8 and J is TRBJ2-1; possible D gene TRBD1, 5 bases. V was trimmed by 4 bases and J by 0 bases, leaving 11 bases between them. The germline CDR1 and CDR2 sequences are SGHTS and YDEGEE. CDR3 length: 15 residues. The CDR3 bases are TGTGCCAGCAGCATAGGGGATAGCTCCTACAATGAGCAGTTCTTC. Translating gives CASSIGDSSYNEQFF.